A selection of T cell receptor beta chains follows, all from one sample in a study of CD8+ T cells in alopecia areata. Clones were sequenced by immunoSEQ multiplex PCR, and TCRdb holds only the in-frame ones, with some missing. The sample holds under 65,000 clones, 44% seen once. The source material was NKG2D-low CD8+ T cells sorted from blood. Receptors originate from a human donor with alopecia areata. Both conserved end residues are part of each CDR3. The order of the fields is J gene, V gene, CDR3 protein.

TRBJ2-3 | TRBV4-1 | CASSPRQGRTDTQYF
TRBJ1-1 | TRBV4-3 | CASSQGINTEAFF
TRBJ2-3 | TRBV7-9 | CASSATDTQYF
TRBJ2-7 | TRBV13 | CASSSGTGAHEQYF
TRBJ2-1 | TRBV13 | CASSPGLAGSNEQFF
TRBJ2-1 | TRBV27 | CASSVNGPYNEQFF
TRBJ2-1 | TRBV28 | CASSLGATHNNEQFF
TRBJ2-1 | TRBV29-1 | CSASGLERFF
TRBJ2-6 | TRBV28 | CASRGIGAAMYSGANVLTF
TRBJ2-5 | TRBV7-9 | CASSNRDRETQYF
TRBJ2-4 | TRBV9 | CASSPGQKNIQYF
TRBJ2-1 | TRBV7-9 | CASSLSPQQAFF
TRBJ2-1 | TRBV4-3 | CASSLWREVPTRDEQFF
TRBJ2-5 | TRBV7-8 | CASSLGGSWETQYF
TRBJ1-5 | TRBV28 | CASSLDQPQHF
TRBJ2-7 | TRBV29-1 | CSVSVSGGYEQYF
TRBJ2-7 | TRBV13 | CASSRELARGEQYF
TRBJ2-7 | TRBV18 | CASSGGGEQYF
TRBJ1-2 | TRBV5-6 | CASSLPGTGYGYTF
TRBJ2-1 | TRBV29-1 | CSITPAGRNEQFF
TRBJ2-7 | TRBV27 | CASSRPGGYEQYF
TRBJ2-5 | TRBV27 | CASSSPLQETQYF
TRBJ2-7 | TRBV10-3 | CAISESRVGSYEQYF
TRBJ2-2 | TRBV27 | CASSFGVTGELFF
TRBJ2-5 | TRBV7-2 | CASSLVQVQETQYF
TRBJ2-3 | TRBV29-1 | CSVSVGAYAAPGTDTQYF
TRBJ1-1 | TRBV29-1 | CSVAWTGVHSLSEAFF